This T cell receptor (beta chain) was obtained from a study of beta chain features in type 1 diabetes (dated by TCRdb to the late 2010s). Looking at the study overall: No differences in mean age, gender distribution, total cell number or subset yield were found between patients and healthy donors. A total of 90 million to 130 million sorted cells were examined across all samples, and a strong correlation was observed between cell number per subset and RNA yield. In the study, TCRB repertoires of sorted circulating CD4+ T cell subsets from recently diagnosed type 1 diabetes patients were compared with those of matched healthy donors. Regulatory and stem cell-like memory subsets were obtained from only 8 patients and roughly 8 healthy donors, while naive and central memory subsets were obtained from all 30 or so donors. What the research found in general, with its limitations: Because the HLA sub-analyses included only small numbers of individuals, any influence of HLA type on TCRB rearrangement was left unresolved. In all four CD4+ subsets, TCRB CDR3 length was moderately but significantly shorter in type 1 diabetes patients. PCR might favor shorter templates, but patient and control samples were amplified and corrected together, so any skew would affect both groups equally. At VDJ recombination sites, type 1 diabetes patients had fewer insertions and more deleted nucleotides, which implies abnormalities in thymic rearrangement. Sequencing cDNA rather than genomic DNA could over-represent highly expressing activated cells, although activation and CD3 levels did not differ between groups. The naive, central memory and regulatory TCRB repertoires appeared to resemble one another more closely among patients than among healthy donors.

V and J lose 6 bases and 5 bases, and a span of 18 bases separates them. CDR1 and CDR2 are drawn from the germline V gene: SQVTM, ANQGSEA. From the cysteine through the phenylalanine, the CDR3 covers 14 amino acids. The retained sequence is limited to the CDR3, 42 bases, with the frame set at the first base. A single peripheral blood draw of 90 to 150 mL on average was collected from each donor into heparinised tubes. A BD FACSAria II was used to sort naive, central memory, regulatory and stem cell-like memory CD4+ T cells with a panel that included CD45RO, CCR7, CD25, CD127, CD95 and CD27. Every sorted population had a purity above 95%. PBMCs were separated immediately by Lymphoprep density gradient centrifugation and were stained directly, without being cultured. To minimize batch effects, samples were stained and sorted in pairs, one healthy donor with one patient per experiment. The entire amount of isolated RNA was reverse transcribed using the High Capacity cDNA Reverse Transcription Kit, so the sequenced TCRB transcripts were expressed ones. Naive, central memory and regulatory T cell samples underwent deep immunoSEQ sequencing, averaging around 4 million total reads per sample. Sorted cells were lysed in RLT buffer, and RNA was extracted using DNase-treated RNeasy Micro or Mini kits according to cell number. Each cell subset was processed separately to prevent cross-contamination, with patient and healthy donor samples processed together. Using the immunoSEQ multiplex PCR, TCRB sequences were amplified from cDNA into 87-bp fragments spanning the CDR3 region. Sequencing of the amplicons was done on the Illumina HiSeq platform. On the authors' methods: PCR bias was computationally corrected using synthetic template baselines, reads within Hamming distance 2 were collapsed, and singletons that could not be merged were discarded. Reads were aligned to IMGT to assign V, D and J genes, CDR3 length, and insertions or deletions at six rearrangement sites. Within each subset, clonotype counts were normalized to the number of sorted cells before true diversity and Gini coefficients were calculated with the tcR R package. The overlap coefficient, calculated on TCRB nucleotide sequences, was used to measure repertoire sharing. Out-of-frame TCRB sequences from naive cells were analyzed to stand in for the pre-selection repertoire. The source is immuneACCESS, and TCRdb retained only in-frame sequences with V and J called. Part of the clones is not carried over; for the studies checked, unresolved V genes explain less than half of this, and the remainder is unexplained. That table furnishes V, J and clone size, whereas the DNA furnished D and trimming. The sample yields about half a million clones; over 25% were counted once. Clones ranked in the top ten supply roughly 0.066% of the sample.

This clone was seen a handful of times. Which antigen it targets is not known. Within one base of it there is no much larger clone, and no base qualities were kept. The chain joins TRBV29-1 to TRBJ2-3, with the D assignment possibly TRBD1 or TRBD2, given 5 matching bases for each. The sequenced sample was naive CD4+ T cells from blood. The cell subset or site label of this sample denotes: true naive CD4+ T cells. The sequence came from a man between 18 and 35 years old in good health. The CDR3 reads CSVKTAAYGDTQYF. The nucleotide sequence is TGCAGCGTGAAGACAGCGGCTTACGGAGATACGCAGTATTTT.